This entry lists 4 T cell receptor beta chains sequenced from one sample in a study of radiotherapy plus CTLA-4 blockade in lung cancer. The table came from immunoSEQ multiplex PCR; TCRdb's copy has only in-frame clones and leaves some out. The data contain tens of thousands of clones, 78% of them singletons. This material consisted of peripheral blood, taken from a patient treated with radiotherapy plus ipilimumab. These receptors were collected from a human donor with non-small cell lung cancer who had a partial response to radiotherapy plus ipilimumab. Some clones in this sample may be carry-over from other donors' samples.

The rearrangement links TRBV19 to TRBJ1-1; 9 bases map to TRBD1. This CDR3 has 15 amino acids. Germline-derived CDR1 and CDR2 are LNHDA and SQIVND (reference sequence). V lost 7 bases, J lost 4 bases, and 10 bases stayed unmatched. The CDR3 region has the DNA TGTGCCAGTACCAGGGACAGGGCAATGGGCACTGAAGCTTTCTTT. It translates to CASTRDRAMGTEAFF.

CDR3 in amino acids: CASSIDTGTGWFGTNQPQHF. CDR3 coding DNA: TGTGCCAGTAGTATAGACACCGGGACAGGGTGGTTCGGGACGAATCAGCCCCAGCATTTT. The chain is built from TRBV19 and TRBJ1-5; 9 bases fit TRBD1. The CDR3 extends over 20 amino acids. The germline V gene has CDR1 LNHDA and CDR2 SQIVND (reference sequence). The junction had 16 bases not matched to a gene; V was cut back by 0 bases and J by 4 bases.

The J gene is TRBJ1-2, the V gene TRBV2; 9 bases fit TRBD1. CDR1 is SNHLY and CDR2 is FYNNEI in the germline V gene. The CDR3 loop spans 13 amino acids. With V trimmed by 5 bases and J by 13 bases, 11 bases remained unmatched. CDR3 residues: CASSPIRQGVFTF. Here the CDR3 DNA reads TGTGCCAGCAGTCCCATCCGACAGGGGGTTTTCACCTTC.

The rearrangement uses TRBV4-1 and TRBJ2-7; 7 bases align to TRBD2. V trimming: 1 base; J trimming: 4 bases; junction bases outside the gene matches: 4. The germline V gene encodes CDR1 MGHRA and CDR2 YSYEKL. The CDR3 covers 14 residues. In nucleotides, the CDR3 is TGCGCCAGCAGCCAAGCAGCGGGGCCTTACGAGCAGTACTTC. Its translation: CASSQAAGPYEQYF.